Sequencing of this TCR beta chain was carried out in a study of chemoradiotherapy in HPV16-positive cancers. Regarding the study as a whole: Candidate HPV-specific clones and E7-related TCR motifs grew in tumor during treatment. The functional HPV-specific definition rests on just a couple of HPV16-positive patients.

Points on this clone: What it binds is not known.

Germline V lookup: CDR1 SGHNT, CDR2 YYREEE (reference sequence). The length of the CDR3 is 17 residues. Trimming stripped 4 bases from V and 5 bases from J, with 25 bases between. Generated by immunoSEQ multiplex PCR, the TCRdb table keeps only in-frame clones and is missing some. The data contain tens of thousands of clones, more than 85% of them singletons. Specimen: blood, collected from a patient who underwent chemoradiotherapy. This sequence was found in a human donor with HPV-associated anogenital cancer. V gene TRBV5-4 combines with J gene TRBJ2-7; tentatively, D is TRBD2 (7 bases). The chain's CDR3 is CASSPGPGGAGTHEQYF. The CDR3 DNA reads TGTGCCAGCAGCCCGGGGCCTGGGGGGGCAGGAACCCACGAGCAGTACTTC.